This T cell receptor (beta chain) emerged from a study of blood T cell repertoires in COVID-19. This CDR3 has 14 amino acids. The ends were cut back, 3 bases at V and 11 bases at J, with 17 bases in the middle. The V gene's germline CDR1 is SNHLY and CDR2 FYNNEI. Produced via immunoSEQ multiplex PCR; TCRdb's table is partial and in-frame only. The data hold about 410,000 clones, with 90% observed a single time. J is TRBJ1-5 and V is TRBV2; D possibly corresponds to TRBD1 (6 bases). The TCR originated in a man younger than 35 who had recovered from COVID-19. Sequencing input: PBMCs or T cells enriched from blood (not recorded which). CDR3 sequence: CASSDAGGRIAQHF. CDR3 coding DNA: TGTGCCAGCAGTGATGCGGGGGGGCGCATAGCCCAGCATTTT.